This TCR beta chain originates from a study of cytomegalovirus exposure and HLA in healthy donors. This clone was seen a single time. Its antigen is undetermined. V dropped 1 base and J dropped 14 bases, with 14 bases sitting between them. The CDR3 totals 13 residues. CDR1 is SEHNR and CDR2 is FQNEAQ in the germline V gene (reference sequence). It was with 60 Vbeta and 13 Jbeta primers that the PCR ran. Sequenced by immunoSEQ multiplex PCR; TCRdb stores in-frame clones only, minus some. The sample shows hundreds of thousands of clones, more than 65% of them seen only once. Regarding the study as a whole: The classifier reportedly diagnosed cytomegalovirus status with high specificity and sensitivity. A few CMV-associated chains were confirmed in vitro to be specific for CMV antigens.

J is TRBJ1-4 and V is TRBV7-9; possibly TRBD1 for D (5 bases). Sequencing input: PBMCs. The receptor was isolated from a man in his late teens or twenties in good health and CMV-seronegative. In DNA, the CDR3 is TGTGCCAGCAGCTTAGTGACAGATTGGGTTCTGTTTTTT. As protein: CASSLVTDWVLFF. The full variable domain, completed using reference TRBV7-9 and TRBJ1-4, is DTGVSQNPRHKITKRGQNVTFRCDPISEHNRLYWYRQTLGQGPEFLTYFQNEAQLEKSRLLSDRFSAERPKGSFSTLEIQRTEQGDSAMYLCASSLVTDWVLFFGSGTQLSVL.